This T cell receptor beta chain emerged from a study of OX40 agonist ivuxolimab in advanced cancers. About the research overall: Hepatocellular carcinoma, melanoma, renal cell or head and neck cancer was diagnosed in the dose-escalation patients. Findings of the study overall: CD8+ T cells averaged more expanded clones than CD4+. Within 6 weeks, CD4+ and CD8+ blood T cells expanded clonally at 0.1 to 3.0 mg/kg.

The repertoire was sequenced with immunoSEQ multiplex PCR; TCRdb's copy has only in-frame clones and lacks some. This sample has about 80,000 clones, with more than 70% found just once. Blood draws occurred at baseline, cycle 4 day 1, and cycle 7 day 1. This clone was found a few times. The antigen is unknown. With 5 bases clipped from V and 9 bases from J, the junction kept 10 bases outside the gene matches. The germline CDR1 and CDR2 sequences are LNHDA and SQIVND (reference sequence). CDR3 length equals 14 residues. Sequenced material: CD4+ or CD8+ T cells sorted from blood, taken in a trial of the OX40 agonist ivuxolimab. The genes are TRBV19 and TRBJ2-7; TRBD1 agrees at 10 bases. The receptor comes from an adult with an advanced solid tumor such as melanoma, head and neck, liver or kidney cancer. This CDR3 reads CASSLRGTGDAQYF. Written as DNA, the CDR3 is TGTGCCAGTAGTCTAAGAGGGACAGGGGACGCGCAGTACTTC.